Below, 15 T cell receptor beta chains from the same sample are listed, as sequenced in a study of beta chain features in type 1 diabetes. Overall study results and limits: The study found moderately but significantly shorter TCRB CDR3s in all four CD4+ subsets of Type 1 diabetes patients.

Antigens for these TCRs are unknown. Expressed TCRB transcripts were sequenced because the isolated RNA had all been reverse transcribed beforehand. The method was immunoSEQ multiplex PCR; TCRdb's version includes in-frame clones alone and lacks a portion of them. In the table there are about 360,000 clones, roughly 12% of which are singletons. The sequencing sample was made of naive CD4+ T cells from blood. The source of these receptors is a young woman with type 1 diabetes.

The gene calls are TRBV4-2 and TRBJ2-7; D may be TRBD2 (5 bases). The V gene's germline CDR1 is LGHNA and CDR2 YNFKEQ. Trimming shortened V by 0 bases and J by 6 bases, and 12 bases separated the two germline ends. The CDR3 spans 14 residues. The CDR3 here is CASSQESAGIEQYF. For the CDR3, the DNA is TGTGCCAGCAGCCAAGAGTCGGCCGGGATCGAGCAGTACTTC.

This clone turned up a few times. This rearrangement joins TRBV29-1 to TRBJ2-7, with D maybe TRBD1 (6 bases). This CDR3 region has 13 residues. The V end lost 5 bases, the J end lost 2 bases, and 13 bases lay between the germline ends. CDR1 is SQVTM, CDR2 ANQGSEA, per germline. CDR3 residues: CSVYGGQAYEQYF. The CDR3 DNA is TGCAGCGTTTATGGGGGCCAAGCCTACGAGCAGTACTTC.

This clone was detected only a few times. The V call is TRBV29-1, the J call TRBJ2-7; perhaps TRBD1 as D (6 bases). Per the germline V gene, CDR1 is SQVTM and CDR2 is ANQGSEA. The CDR3 runs to 13 residues. V was cut by 3 bases and J by 1 base, with 10 bases left in between. Here the CDR3 DNA reads TGCAGCGTTGAGGGTGGACAGTCCTACGAGCAGTACTTC. Its protein is CSVEGGQSYEQYF.

This clone came up a few times. The chain recombines TRBV2 with TRBJ1-5; D remains ambiguous. From germline, CDR1 is SNHLY and CDR2 FYNNEI. V shed 7 bases and J shed 0 bases, with 13 bases lying between them. The CDR3 length is 15 residues. CDR3 residues: CASKSEGHSNQPQHF. The DNA of the CDR3 is TGTGCCAGCAAGTCCGAGGGCCATAGCAATCAGCCCCAGCATTTT.

This clone was seen a handful of times. The V and J genes are TRBV7-6 and TRBJ2-7, with D perhaps matching TRBD2 (6 bases). The CDR3 is 17 amino acids. Germline V gene lookup returns CDR1 SGHVS and CDR2 FNYEAQ. The V end lost 1 base, the J end lost 2 bases, and 18 bases lay between the germline ends. CDR3 in amino acids: CASSLGGSSGPAYEQYF. The CDR3 coding sequence is TGTGCCAGCAGCTTAGGCGGGTCGAGCGGGCCCGCCTACGAGCAGTACTTC.

The V call is TRBV5-1, the J call TRBJ1-2; TRBD1 matches 7 bases. Germline V gives CDR1 SGHRS, CDR2 YFSETQ. The CDR3 contains 14 residues. The ends lost 0 bases at V and 5 bases at J; junction bases unmatched: 4. CDR3 nucleotide sequence: TGCGCCAGCAGCTTGGACAGGGGAAGGTATGGCTACACCTTC. It codes for CASSLDRGRYGYTF.

This clone was found a few times. The chain uses TRBV23-1 and TRBJ2-5; TRBD1 matches at 7 bases. TRBV23-1 is assigned to the ORF class and has an uncertain function. CDR3 size: 16 residues. The V gene end was trimmed by 0 bases and the J gene end by 5 bases; junction bases not matched to a gene: 9. The CDR3 DNA sequence: TGCGCCAGCAGTCAATCAATGACAGGGTGGAAGGAGACCCAGTACTTC. Translation gives CASSQSMTGWKETQYF.

This clone appeared a few times. The V gene is TRBV15, the J gene TRBJ2-1, with 8 positions matching TRBD2. V lost 1 base and J lost 2; bases outside the gene matches: 4. The CDR3 contains 16 residues. Germline values: CDR1 LNHNV, CDR2 YYDKDF (reference sequence). CDR3 DNA sequence: TGTGCCACCAGCAGAGGCGTAGCGGGGACCTACAATGAGCAGTTCTTC. The encoded protein is CATSRGVAGTYNEQFF.

CDR3 nucleotides: TGTGCCAGCAGCTTAGTCGACAGCTACGAGCAGTACTTC. Amino acid sequence: CASSLVDSYEQYF. V is TRBV6-6 and J is TRBJ2-7; a possible D gene is TRBD1 (5 bases). CDR3 length: 13 residues. Trimming removed 6 bases at V and 3 bases at J, with 12 bases between. Germline V lookup: CDR1 MNHNY, CDR2 SVGAGI (reference sequence).

The V call is TRBV7-9, the J call TRBJ1-2; D possibly corresponds to TRBD1 (5 bases). CDR1 SEHNR and CDR2 FQNEAQ come from the germline V gene (reference sequence). The CDR3 spans 13 residues. Trimming took 8 bases from V and 6 from J, leaving 16 bases between them. The CDR3 DNA follows: TGTGCCAGCGAGTGGACATCGACCAATGGCTACACCTTC. Translation gives CASEWTSTNGYTF.

The chain recombines TRBV5-1 with TRBJ1-1; D possibly corresponds to TRBD1 (5 bases). Germline V gene sequence: CDR1 SGHRS, CDR2 YFSETQ. Trimming took off 5 bases at V and 4 bases at J, with 12 bases between the two ends. The CDR3 is made up of 13 amino acids. The CDR3 DNA sequence: TGCGCCAGCAGTCAACCCGGGGGCACTGAAGCTTTCTTT. Its protein is CASSQPGGTEAFF. The full variable domain, its missing parts supplied by reference TRBV5-1 and TRBJ1-1, is KAGVTQTPRYLIKTRGQQVTLSCSPISGHRSVSWYQQTPGQGLQFLFEYFSETQRNKGNFPGRFSGRQFSNSRSEMNVSTLELGDSALYLCASSQPGGTEAFFGQGTRLTVV.

This clone has only a few counts. This rearrangement joins TRBV27 to TRBJ1-1; 7 positions agree with TRBD1. With 3 bases clipped from V and 1 base from J, the junction kept 5 bases outside the gene matches. The CDR3 totals 15 residues. Germline V gene lookup returns CDR1 MNHEY and CDR2 SMNVEV (reference sequence). In DNA form, the CDR3 reads TGTGCCAGCAGTTTCACGGGACAGACGAACACTGAAGCTTTCTTT. This sequence encodes CASSFTGQTNTEAFF.

The CDR3 loop is CSVDAGRGSYEQYF. CDR3 bases: TGCAGCGTTGATGCGGGCAGGGGGTCCTACGAGCAGTACTTC. The chain has TRBV29-1 and TRBJ2-7, with 7 bases identical to TRBD1. CDR1 is SQVTM, CDR2 ANQGSEA, per germline. CDR3 length equals 14 residues. The junction had 6 bases not matched to a gene; V was cut back by 3 bases and J by 1 base.

This chain uses TRBV29-1 with TRBJ1-1, with 7 bases that match TRBD1. This CDR3 is built from 13 residues. Germline V lookup: CDR1 SQVTM, CDR2 ANQGSEA. V was clipped by 5 bases and J by 5 bases; unmatched bases: 8. The CDR3 DNA is TGCAGCGTTACCACAGGGGAAGTTACTGAAGCTTTCTTT. It yields the protein CSVTTGEVTEAFF.

This clone was recorded a few times. V and J are TRBV18 and TRBJ2-7; TRBD1 aligns across 10 bases. The CDR3 covers 15 residues. With V trimmed by 4 bases and J by 2 bases, 5 bases remained unmatched. Germline V gives CDR1 KGHSH, CDR2 LQKENI. Here the CDR3 DNA reads TGTGCCAGCTCACGGCCGGGACAGGGGACCTACGAGCAGTACTTC. Protein sequence: CASSRPGQGTYEQYF. Using reference TRBV18 and TRBJ2-7 for the parts outside the CDR3, the full variable domain is NAGVMQNPRHLVRRRGQEARLRCSPMKGHSHVYWYRQLPEEGLKFMVYLQKENIIDESGMPKERFSAEFPKEGPSILRIQQVVRGDSAAYFCASSRPGQGTYEQYFGPGTRLTVT.